The following is a TCR beta chain sequence with its context. Its antigen is still unknown. The CDR3 runs to 17 residues. With V trimmed by 6 bases and J by 6 bases, 15 bases remained unmatched. Germline lookup yields CDR1 SGHRS and CDR2 YFSETQ. The record originates from a study of T cells after yellow fever vaccination. Study-wide findings and caveats: Weaker overall, the secondary response nonetheless peaked faster (day 5 versus 15). Subsequent to the booster, the majority of primary-vaccination clones reappeared (96% CD4, approximately 90% CD8). The CD4 compartment and the CD8 compartment contained a small share of clonotypes in common.

In TCRdb, the 5' RACE reads were re-called with MiXCR into one record per CDR3 protein. This sample yields some 340,000 distinct CDR3 sequences, of which roughly 10% are seen a single time; about 3% belongs to the top ten. This sequence originates from a man between 18 and 35 years old who received the YFV17D yellow fever vaccine. The gene calls are TRBV5-1 and TRBJ2-2, with TRBD1 matching 9 bases. The source was CD4+ T cells sorted from PBMCs, collected 45 days after the yellow fever booster vaccination. The CDR3 loop is CASTWFRTGAYSGELFF. The CDR3 DNA follows: TGCGCCAGCACCTGGTTTAGGACAGGGGCTTATTCCGGGGAGCTGTTTTTT. Drawing the rest from reference TRBV5-1 and TRBJ2-2, the complete variable domain is KAGVTQTPRYLIKTRGQQVTLSCSPISGHRSVSWYQQTPGQGLQFLFEYFSETQRNKGNFPGRFSGRQFSNSRSEMNVSTLELGDSALYLCASTWFRTGAYSGELFFGEGSRLTVL.